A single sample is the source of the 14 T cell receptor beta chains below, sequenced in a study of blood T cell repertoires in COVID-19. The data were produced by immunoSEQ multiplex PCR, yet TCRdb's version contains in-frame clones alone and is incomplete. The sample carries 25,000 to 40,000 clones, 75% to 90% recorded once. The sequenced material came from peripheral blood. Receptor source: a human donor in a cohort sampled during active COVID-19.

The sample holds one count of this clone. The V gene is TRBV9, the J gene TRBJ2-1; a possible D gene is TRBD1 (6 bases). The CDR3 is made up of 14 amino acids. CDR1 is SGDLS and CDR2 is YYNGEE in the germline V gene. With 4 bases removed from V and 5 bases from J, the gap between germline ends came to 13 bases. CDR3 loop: CASSPGTPNNEQFF. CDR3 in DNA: TGTGCCAGCAGCCCCGGGACACCGAACAATGAGCAGTTCTTC.

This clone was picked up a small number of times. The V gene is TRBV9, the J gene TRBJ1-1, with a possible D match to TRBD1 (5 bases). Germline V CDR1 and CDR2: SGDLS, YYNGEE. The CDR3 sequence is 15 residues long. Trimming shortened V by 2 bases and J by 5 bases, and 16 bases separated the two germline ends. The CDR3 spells CASSVKALGGTEAFF. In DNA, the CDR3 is TGTGCCAGCAGCGTGAAAGCGCTCGGGGGGACTGAAGCTTTCTTT.

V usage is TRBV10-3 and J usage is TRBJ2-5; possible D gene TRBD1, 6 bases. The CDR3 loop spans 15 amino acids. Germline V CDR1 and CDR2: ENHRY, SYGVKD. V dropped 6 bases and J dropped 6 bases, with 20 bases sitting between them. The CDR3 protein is CAIRKDSLGSKTQYF. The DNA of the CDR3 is TGTGCCATCAGAAAGGACAGCCTCGGCTCTAAGACCCAGTACTTC.

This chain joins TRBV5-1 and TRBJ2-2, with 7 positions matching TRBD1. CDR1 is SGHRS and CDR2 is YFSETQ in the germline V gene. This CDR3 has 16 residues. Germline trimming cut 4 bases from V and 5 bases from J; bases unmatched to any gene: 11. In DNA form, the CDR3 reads TGCGCCAGCAGCCAGGGGGTTAGTTCGGGAACCGGGGAGCTGTTTTTT. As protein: CASSQGVSSGTGELFF.

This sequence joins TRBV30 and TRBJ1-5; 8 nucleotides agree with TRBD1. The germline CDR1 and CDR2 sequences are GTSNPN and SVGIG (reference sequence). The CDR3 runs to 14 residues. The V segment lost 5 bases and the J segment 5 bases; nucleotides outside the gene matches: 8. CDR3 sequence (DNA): TGTGCCTGGGGGGGGACAGGTGACTATCAGCCCCAGCATTTT. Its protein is CAWGGTGDYQPQHF.

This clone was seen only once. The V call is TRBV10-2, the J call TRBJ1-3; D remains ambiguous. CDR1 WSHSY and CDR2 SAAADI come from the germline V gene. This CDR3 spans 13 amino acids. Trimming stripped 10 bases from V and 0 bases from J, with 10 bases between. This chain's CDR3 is CATVNYSGNTIYF. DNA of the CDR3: TGCGCCACAGTTAACTACTCTGGAAACACCATATATTTT.

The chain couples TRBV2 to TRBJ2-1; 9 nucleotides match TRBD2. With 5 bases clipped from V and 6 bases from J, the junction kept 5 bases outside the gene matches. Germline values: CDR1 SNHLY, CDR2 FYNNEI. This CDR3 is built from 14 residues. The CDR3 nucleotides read TGTGCCAGCAGTTGGACTAGCGACTTCAATGAGCAGTTCTTC. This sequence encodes CASSWTSDFNEQFF.

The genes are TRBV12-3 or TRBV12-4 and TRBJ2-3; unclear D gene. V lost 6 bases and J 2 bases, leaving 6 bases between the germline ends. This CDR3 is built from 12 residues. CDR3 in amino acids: CASRAPTDTQYF. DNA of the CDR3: TGTGCCAGCAGGGCCCCCACAGATACGCAGTATTTT.

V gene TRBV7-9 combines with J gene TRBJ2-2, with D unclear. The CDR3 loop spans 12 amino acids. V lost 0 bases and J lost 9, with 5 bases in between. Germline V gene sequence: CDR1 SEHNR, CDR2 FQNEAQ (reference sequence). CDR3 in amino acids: CASSLAPRELFF. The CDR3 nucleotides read TGTGCCAGCAGCTTAGCCCCTAGGGAGCTGTTTTTT.

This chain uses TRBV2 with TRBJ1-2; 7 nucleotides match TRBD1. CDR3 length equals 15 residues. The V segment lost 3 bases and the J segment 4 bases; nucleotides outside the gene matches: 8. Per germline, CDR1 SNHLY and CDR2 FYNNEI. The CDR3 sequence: CASSELTTGIYGYTF. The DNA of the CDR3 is TGTGCCAGCAGTGAGCTCACGACAGGGATCTATGGCTACACCTTC.

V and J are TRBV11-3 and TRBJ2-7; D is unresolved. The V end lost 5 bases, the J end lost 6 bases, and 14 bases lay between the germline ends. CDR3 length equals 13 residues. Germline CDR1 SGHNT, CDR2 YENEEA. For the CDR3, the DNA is TGTGCCAGCAGCACCTATCCCGCGGCCGAGCAGTACTTC. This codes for CASSTYPAAEQYF.

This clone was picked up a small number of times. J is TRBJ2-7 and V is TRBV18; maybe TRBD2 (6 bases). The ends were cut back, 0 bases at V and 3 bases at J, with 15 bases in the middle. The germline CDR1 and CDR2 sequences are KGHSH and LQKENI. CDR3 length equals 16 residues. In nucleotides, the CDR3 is TGTGCCAGCTCACCACCGGGCGGTAGACTAGTCTACGAGCAGTACTTC. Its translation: CASSPPGGRLVYEQYF.

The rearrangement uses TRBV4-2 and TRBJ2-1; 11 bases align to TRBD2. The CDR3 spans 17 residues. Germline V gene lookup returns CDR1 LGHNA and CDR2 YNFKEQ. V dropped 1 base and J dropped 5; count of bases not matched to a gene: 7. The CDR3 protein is CASSQVSGGAPDNEQFF. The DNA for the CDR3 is TGTGCCAGCAGCCAAGTTAGCGGGGGGGCCCCGGACAATGAGCAGTTCTTC.

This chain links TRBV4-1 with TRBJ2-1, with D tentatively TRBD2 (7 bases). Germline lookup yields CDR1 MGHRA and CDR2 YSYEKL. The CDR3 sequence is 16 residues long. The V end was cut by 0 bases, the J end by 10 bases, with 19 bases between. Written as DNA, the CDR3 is TGCGCCAGCAGCCAAGATTGGGAGGGGGTCCTTAAGGAGCAGTTCTTC. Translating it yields CASSQDWEGVLKEQFF.